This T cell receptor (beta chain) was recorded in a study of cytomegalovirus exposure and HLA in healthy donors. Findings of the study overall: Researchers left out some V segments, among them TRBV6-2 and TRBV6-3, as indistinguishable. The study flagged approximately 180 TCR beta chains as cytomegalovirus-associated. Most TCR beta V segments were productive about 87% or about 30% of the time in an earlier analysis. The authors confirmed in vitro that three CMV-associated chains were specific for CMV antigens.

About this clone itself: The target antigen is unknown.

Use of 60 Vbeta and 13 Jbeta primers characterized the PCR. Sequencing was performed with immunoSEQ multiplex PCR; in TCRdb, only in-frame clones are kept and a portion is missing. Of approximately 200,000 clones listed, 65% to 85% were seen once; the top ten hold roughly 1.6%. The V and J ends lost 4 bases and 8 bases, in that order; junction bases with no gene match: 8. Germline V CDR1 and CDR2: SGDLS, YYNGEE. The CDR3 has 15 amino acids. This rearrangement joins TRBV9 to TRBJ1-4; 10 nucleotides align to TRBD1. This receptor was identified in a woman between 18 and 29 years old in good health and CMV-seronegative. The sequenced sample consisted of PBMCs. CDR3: CASSPRGQGGEKLFF. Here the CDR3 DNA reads TGTGCCAGCAGCCCGAGAGGACAGGGGGGGGAAAAACTGTTTTTT.